This TCR beta chain emerged from a study of cytomegalovirus exposure and HLA in healthy donors. Assay used: immunoSEQ multiplex PCR; TCRdb lists only in-frame clones, some missing. The table lists about 72,000 clones, roughly 92% of them singletons. The CDR3 length is 15 residues. The ends lost 6 bases at V and 4 bases at J; junction bases unmatched: 10. Germline CDR1 MNHEY, CDR2 SVGAGI. A word on this clone: Antigen unknown.

The donors were part of the roughly 120-subject validation cohort, which stood apart from the approximately 670-subject first cohort. General study points: In the 130 or so validation repertoires, approximately 94% of cluster scores exceeded 0, per a later analysis.

The sample taken for sequencing was PBMCs. This TCR came from a woman younger than 30 in good health and CMV-seropositive. The chain employs TRBV6-5 and TRBJ1-2, with TRBD1 matching over 8 bases. CDR3 DNA sequence: TGTGCCAGCAGGGACGGACAGGGAGGCATCTATGGCTACACCTTC. Translating it yields CASRDGQGGIYGYTF.